These 11 T cell receptor beta chains came from one sample sequenced in a study of blood T cell repertoires in COVID-19. This table comes from immunoSEQ multiplex PCR, and its TCRdb copy is limited to in-frame clones, with some not included. Of more than 110,000 clones listed, roughly 76% are singletons. Sequencing was done on a sample of peripheral blood. The receptors originated from a woman aged 45 to 65 with active or convalescent COVID-19.

The J gene is TRBJ1-5, the V gene TRBV19; 7 positions agree with TRBD1. J was trimmed by 7 bases and V by 5 bases; bases with no gene match: 5. The germline V gene has CDR1 LNHDA and CDR2 SQIVND (reference sequence). CDR3 length: 13 residues. The CDR3 sequence: CASSEGAGQPQHF. CDR3 DNA sequence: TGTGCCAGTAGTGAGGGGGCAGGGCAGCCCCAGCATTTT.

This clone was detected once. The chain uses TRBV24-1 and TRBJ2-1; TRBD1 agrees at 7 bases. V lost 2 bases to trimming and J lost 5 bases; unmatched junction nucleotides: 11. Germline V gene sequence: CDR1 KGHDR, CDR2 SFDVKD. The length of the CDR3 is 17 residues. The CDR3 DNA reads as TGTGCCACCAGTGATTCCCGTCGGGACAGAAAACACAATGAGCAGTTCTTC. This sequence encodes CATSDSRRDRKHNEQFF.

The table lists this clone with a count of one. This sequence joins TRBV5-1 and TRBJ1-2; 7 bases line up with TRBD1. There are 12 residues in the CDR3. Germline V gene sequence: CDR1 SGHRS, CDR2 YFSETQ. V shed 3 bases, J shed 6 bases, and the junction held 2 bases outside the gene matches. The CDR3 DNA sequence: TGCGCCAGCAGCTCCGGACAGGATGGCTACACCTTC. Translated, it gives CASSSGQDGYTF.

This clone came up once. This chain connects TRBV15 to TRBJ1-1, with 8 bases that match TRBD1. The germline gives CDR1 LNHNV, CDR2 YYDKDF (reference sequence). V was pared by 1 base and J by 11 bases, with 9 bases of the junction left unmatched. The length of the CDR3 is 14 residues. CDR3 DNA: TGTGCCACCAGCAGAGGACAGGGGAGGTTTGGGGCTTTCTTT. It yields the protein CATSRGQGRFGAFF.

The chain couples TRBV4-2 to TRBJ1-4, with TRBD1 matching over 8 bases. Per germline, CDR1 LGHNA and CDR2 YNFKEQ. This CDR3 spans 15 amino acids. With 3 bases clipped from V and 2 bases from J, the junction kept 2 bases outside the gene matches. This CDR3 reads CASSQTGATNEKLFF. CDR3 coding DNA: TGTGCCAGCAGCCAGACAGGGGCCACTAATGAAAAACTGTTTTTT.

The chain is built from TRBV30 and TRBJ2-1; 11 nucleotides line up with TRBD2. The CDR3 has 14 amino acids. The V gene's germline CDR1 is GTSNPN and CDR2 SVGIG (reference sequence). J lost 5 bases, V lost 3 bases, and 3 bases had no gene match. CDR3 region: CAWRAGLADNEQFF. CDR3 nucleotide sequence: TGTGCCTGGAGGGCGGGACTAGCGGACAATGAGCAGTTCTTC.

The V gene is TRBV29-1, the J gene TRBJ2-4; a possible D gene is TRBD1 (5 bases). Germline CDR1 reads SQVTM; CDR2 reads ANQGSEA. CDR3 length: 13 amino acids. Trimming took 6 bases from V and 1 from J, leaving 10 bases between them. DNA of the CDR3: TGCAGCGTCCTCCAGGGTGCCAAAAACATTCAGTACTTC. Protein: CSVLQGAKNIQYF.

V usage is TRBV2 and J usage is TRBJ1-1; D not resolved. The V gene's germline CDR1 is SNHLY and CDR2 FYNNEI. The CDR3 consists of 12 residues. Trimming removed 6 bases from V and 1 base from J, with 6 bases in between. CDR3 protein: CASSAENTEAFF. DNA for the CDR3: TGTGCCAGCAGCGCAGAGAACACTGAAGCTTTCTTT.

This clone showed up just a few times. The V call is TRBV10-3, the J call TRBJ2-3; D gene ambiguous. CDR3 length equals 14 residues. V gave up 0 bases and J gave up 0 bases, with 4 bases separating them. Germline CDR1 and CDR2: ENHRY and SYGVKD. The CDR3 DNA reads as TGTGCCATCAGTGAGTCGCGTAGCACAGATACGCAGTATTTT. Residues: CAISESRSTDTQYF.

This clone has more than one count but fewer than ten. The J gene is TRBJ2-1, the V gene TRBV6-5, with 7 positions matching TRBD2. The length of the CDR3 is 12 residues. Losses at the gene ends were 8 bases for V and 7 bases for J; bases not matched to a gene: 5. The germline V gene has CDR1 MNHEY and CDR2 SVGAGI. The CDR3 DNA reads as TGTGCCAGCCTTCGCGGGAGAAATGAGCAGTTCTTC. Its protein is CASLRGRNEQFF.

A single count supports this clone. The rearrangement links TRBV6-2 or TRBV6-3 to TRBJ1-1; D is unresolved. The CDR3 is 14 amino acids. Trimming left V 2 bases short and J 1 base short, with 8 bases between. CDR1 is MNHEY, CDR2 SVGEGT, per germline. The CDR3 reads CASSYSLANTEAFF. CDR3 nucleotide sequence: TGTGCCAGCAGTTACAGTTTGGCGAACACTGAAGCTTTCTTT.